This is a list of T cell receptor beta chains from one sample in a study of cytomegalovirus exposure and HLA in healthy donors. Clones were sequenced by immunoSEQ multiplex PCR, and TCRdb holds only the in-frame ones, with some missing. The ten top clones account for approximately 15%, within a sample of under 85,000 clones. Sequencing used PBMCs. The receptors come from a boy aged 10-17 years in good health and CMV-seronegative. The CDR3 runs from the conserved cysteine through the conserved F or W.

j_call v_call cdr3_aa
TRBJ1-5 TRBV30 CAWSAPGQGHLGPQHF
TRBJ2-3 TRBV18 CASSPGLADTDTQYF
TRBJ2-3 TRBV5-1 CASSPIPGLAGEGSTDTQYF
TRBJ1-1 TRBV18 CASSPPAVMNTEAFF
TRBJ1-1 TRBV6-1 CASSEYRGNTEAFF
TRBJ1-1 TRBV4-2 CASSQDRGNTEAFF
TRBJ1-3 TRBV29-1 CSVASGNTIYF
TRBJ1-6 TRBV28 CASGGTRGRNSPLHF
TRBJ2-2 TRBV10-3 CAITGTPNTGELFF
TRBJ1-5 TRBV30 CAWSPGVGNQPQHF
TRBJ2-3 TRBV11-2 CASSGLAGGGDTQYF
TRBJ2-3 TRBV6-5 CASSYTPNGDTDTQYF
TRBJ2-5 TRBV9 CASSVGDTHGETQYF
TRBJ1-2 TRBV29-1 CSVEGGGYGYTF
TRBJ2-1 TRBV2 CASSELAGDDEQFF
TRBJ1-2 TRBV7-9 CASSTGQGEGYGYTF
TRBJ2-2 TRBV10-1 CASKGQGAGGELFF
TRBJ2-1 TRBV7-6 CASSHRNIKDRDEQFF
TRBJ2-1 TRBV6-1 CASGGTGGNYGQFF
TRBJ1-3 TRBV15 CATSSSSGNTIYF
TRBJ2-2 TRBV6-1 CASSEWGRGYTGELFF
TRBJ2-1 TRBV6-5 CASIAGVSWGNEQFF
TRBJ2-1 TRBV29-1 CSVVFGLHGEQFF
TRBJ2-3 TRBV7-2 CASSLQAGEGDTQYF
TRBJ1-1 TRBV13 CASSLRGGEAFF
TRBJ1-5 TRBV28 CASTTEGFNQPQHF
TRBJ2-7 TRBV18 CASSPPWSSYEQYF
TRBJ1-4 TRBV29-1 CSVEGPGDEKLFF
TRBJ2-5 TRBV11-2 CASSQAGERETQYF
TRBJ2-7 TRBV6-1 CASYSEGDYEQYF
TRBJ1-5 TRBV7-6 CASSLESGTVGNQPQHF
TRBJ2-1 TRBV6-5 CASSPLAGGNNEQFF
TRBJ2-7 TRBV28 CASISLAHEQYF
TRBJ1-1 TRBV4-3 CASSQELGDRGSEAFF
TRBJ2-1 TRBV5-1 CASSLESGGVNEQFF
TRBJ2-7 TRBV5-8 CASSLLIPYEQYF
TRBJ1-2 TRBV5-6 CASSFFSGGEGYTF
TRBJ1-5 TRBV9 CASSGGQEFYSNQPQHF
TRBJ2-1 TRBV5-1 CASSLAPGQGRNEQFF
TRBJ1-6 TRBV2 CASNTGGELSPLHF
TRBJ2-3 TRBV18 CATSRGTDTQYF
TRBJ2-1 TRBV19 CASSIGGAGRVYNEQFF
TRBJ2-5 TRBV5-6 CASSLGGQETQYF